This T cell receptor beta chain was recorded in a study of Ad26.COV2.S vaccination and SARS-CoV-2 variants. Study-wide context: Ad26.COV2.S was injected intramuscularly once or twice, 56 days apart.

Concerning this clone itself: Its antigen is undetermined.

The treatment was: about 20 received Ad26.COV2.S at low or high dose, single or two shots; several received placebo; per-sample allocation not given. Specimens were obtained on day 63 following the first vaccine or placebo injection. General study findings and limits: Total T cell responses were possibly underestimated by TCR breadth and depth analyses. Vaccinated and placebo-treated recipients had similar non-spike TCR breadth.

The germline gives CDR1 MNHEY, CDR2 SVGEGT. CDR3 length equals 17 residues. V lost 2 bases, J lost 1 base, and 9 bases stayed unmatched. Profiling relied on immunoSEQ multiplex PCR, and the TCRdb table lists in-frame clones only, not all of them. The sample records a few hundred thousand clones, 88% being singletons. The rearrangement joins TRBV6-2 or TRBV6-3 to TRBJ1-1; 8 nucleotides line up with TRBD1. The sample was peripheral blood, taken in a trial of Ad26.COV2.S vaccine versus placebo. The TCR was taken from a person aged 18-60 years who received the Ad26.COV2.S COVID-19 vaccine or a placebo. DNA for the CDR3: TGTGCCAGCAGTTACGAGACAGGGGAACGGACGAACACTGAAGCTTTCTTT. Residues: CASSYETGERTNTEAFF.